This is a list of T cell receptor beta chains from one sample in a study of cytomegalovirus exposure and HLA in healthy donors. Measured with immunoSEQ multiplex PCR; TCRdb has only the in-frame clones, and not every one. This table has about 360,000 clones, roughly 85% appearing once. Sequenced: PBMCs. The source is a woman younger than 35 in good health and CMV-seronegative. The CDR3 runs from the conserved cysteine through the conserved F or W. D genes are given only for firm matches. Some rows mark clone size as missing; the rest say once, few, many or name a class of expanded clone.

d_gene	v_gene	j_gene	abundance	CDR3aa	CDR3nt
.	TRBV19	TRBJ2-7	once	CASSIAGEGYEQYF	TGTGCCAGTAGTATAGCGGGAGAAGGCTACGAGCAGTACTTC
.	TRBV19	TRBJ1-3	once	CASINRAGNTIYF	TGTGCCAGTATCAACAGGGCTGGAAACACCATATATTTT
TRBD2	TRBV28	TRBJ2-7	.	CASSLVSGTYSSYEQYF	TGTGCCAGCAGTTTGGTTAGCGGGACCTATAGCTCCTACGAGCAGTACTTC
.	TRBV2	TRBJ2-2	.	CASSEVTVNTGELFF	TGTGCCAGCAGTGAAGTGACAGTAAACACCGGGGAGCTGTTTTTT
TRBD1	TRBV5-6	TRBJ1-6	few	CASSTFGQGHNSPLHF	TGTGCCAGCAGCACCTTCGGACAGGGCCATAATTCACCCCTCCACTTT
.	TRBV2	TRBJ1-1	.	CASRQGLGRFTEAFF	TGTGCCAGCAGGCAGGGCTTAGGTCGGTTCACTGAAGCTTTCTTT
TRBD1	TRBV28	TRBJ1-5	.	CASSWKGAANQPQHF	TGTGCCAGCAGTTGGAAGGGGGCGGCCAATCAGCCCCAGCATTTT
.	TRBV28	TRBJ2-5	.	CASSFWGEETQYF	TGTGCCAGCAGTTTCTGGGGCGAGGAGACCCAGTACTTC
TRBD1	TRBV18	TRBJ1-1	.	CASSATGGLNTEAFF	TGTGCCAGCTCAGCCACAGGGGGGCTGAACACTGAAGCTTTCTTT
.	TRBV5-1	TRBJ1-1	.	CASSLHRGIAEAFF	TGCGCCAGCAGCTTGCATCGAGGGATTGCTGAAGCTTTCTTT
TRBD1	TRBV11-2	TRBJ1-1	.	CASSQYRGNTEAFF	TGTGCCAGCAGCCAATACAGGGGGAACACTGAAGCTTTCTTT
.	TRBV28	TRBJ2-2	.	CASSLNTGELFF	TGTGCCAGCAGCCTGAACACCGGGGAGCTGTTTTTT
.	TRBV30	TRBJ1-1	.	CAWSSLAFWNTEAFF	TGTGCCTGGAGTAGTCTGGCCTTCTGGAACACTGAAGCTTTCTTT
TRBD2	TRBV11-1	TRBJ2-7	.	CASSPFSGRAYYEQYF	TGTGCCAGCAGCCCCTTTAGCGGGAGGGCCTACTACGAGCAGTACTTC
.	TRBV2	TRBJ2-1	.	CASLADEQFF	TGTGCCAGCCTAGCCGATGAGCAGTTCTTC
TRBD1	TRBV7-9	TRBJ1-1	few	CASSPGQGWAFF	TGTGCCAGCAGCCCTGGACAGGGATGGGCTTTCTTT
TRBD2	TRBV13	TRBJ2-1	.	CASSLIAGYNEQFF	TGTGCCAGCAGCTTAATAGCGGGATACAATGAGCAGTTCTTC
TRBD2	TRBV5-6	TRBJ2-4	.	CASSLRHAGDIQYF	TGTGCCAGCAGCCTCCGGCACGCGGGGGACATTCAGTACTTC
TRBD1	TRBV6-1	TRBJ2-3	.	CASSTGTGGADTQYF	TGTGCCAGCAGCACCGGGACAGGGGGCGCAGATACGCAGTATTTT
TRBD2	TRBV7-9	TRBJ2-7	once	CASSSGLAATYEQYF	TGTGCCAGCAGCTCCGGACTAGCGGCCACCTACGAGCAGTACTTC
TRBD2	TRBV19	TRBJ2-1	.	CASRREAYNEQFF	TGTGCCAGTAGGCGGGAGGCCTACAATGAGCAGTTCTTC
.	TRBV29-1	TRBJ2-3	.	CSVEGGRADTDTQYF	TGCAGCGTTGAAGGAGGGCGGGCGGACACAGATACGCAGTATTTT
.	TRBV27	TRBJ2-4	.	CASGPIGAKNIQYF	TGTGCCAGCGGTCCAATCGGAGCCAAAAACATTCAGTACTTC
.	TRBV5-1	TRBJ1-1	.	CASSLRGHTEAFF	TGCGCCAGCAGCTTGAGGGGTCACACTGAAGCTTTCTTT
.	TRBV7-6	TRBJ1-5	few	CASSLGAGKGSNQPQHF	TGTGCCAGCAGCTTAGGGGCAGGGAAGGGTAGCAATCAGCCCCAGCATTTT
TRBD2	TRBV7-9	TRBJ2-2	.	CASSLTSGGTGELFF	TGTGCCAGCAGCTTGACTAGCGGTGGCACCGGGGAGCTGTTTTTT
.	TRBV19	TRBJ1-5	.	CASTGSKGGSQPQHF	TGTGCCAGTACGGGGTCCAAAGGGGGTAGTCAGCCCCAGCATTTT
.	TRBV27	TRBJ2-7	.	CASSLRGSTYEQYF	TGTGCCAGCAGTTTAAGAGGGTCCACCTACGAGCAGTACTTC
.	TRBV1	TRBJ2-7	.	CTSSHEGRLARSSNEQYF	TGCACCAGCAGCCATGAAGGGCGGCTAGCGAGAAGCAGTAACGAGCAGTACTTC
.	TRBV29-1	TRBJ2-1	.	CSVAQDRSYNEQFF	TGCAGCGTTGCACAGGATCGGTCCTACAATGAGCAGTTCTTC
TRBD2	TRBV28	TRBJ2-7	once	CASTPGASGSSPNYEQYF	TGTGCCAGCACGCCCGGGGCTAGCGGGAGTTCCCCCAACTACGAGCAGTACTTC
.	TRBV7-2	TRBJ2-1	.	CASSLGSGPGLNEQFF	TGTGCCAGCAGCTTAGGTAGCGGCCCAGGTCTCAATGAGCAGTTCTTC
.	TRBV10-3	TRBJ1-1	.	CAISADSRPSREAFF	TGTGCCATCAGTGCGGACAGTCGGCCCAGCCGTGAAGCTTTCTTT
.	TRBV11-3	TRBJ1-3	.	CASSLEQGMFGNTIYF	TGTGCCAGCAGCTTAGAGCAGGGGATGTTTGGAAACACCATATATTTT
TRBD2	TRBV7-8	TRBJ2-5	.	CASSLRLAGSQETQYF	TGTGCCAGCAGCTTGAGGCTAGCGGGATCCCAAGAGACCCAGTACTTC
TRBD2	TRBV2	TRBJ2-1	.	CASSEVAGTYNEQFF	TGTGCCAGCAGTGAGGTAGCGGGGACTTACAATGAGCAGTTCTTC
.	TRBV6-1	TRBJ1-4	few	CASSEGSTNEKLFF	TGTGCCAGCAGTGAGGGCTCAACTAATGAAAAACTGTTTTTT
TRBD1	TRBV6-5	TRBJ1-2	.	CASSYRTGGYGYTF	TGTGCCAGCAGTTACCGGACAGGGGGCTATGGCTACACCTTC
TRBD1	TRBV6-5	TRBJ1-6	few	CASRPVMTGGSPLHF	TGTGCCAGCAGGCCCGTGATGACAGGGGGATCACCCCTCCACTTT
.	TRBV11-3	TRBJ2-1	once	CASSFRGNEQFF	TGTGCCAGCAGCTTCAGGGGAAATGAGCAGTTCTTC